This T cell receptor beta chain is from a study of T cell repertoires in cytomegalovirus infection (dated by TCRdb to about 2019). Describing the broader study: Peptide stimulations targeted recently identified HLA-C-restricted CMV epitopes, whose presentation resists viral immunomodulation, together with well-studied HLA-B-restricted epitopes. Donor HLA type was relevant to the analysis, as public TCR beta signatures indicated carriage of CMV infection together with the matching HLA type. Results the study describes overall, beyond this receptor: The ex vivo response was dominated by HLA-C-restricted CMV-specific TCR beta clonotypes, and the single most frequent clonotype in two of eight donors was supplied by these HLA-C-restricted clonotypes. Cumulative frequency of public TCR beta family members discriminated carriers of CMV infection plus the relevant HLA type in this cohort and an independent roughly 340-donor cohort.

Trimming removed 3 bases from V and 9 bases from J, leaving 18 bases between the germline ends. Including the terminal cysteine and phenylalanine, the CDR3 comprises 16 residues. Only the CDR3 portion is preserved as DNA: 48 bases, with reading frame beginning at the first base. TCRdb names Illumina HiSeq 1500 as the instrument used. TCRdb reprocessed the public reads (quality trimming at Q25 with fastp, clone calling with MiXCR) and kept in-frame beta chains. Rows matching on CDR3 protein sequence are summarized as one entry with the most common DNA and genes. A total of 380,000 or so distinct CDR3 sequences appear in this sample, roughly a third of them only once. The top ten hold 13% of the sample. The sample's treatment or condition label is to be understood as: in vitro stimulation with specific CMV peptide epitopes to enrich CMV-specific T cells. Only a few counts were recorded for this clonotype. Its recognized antigen is unknown. No base quality information exists; no much larger clone differs at one position.

The sequencing used cultured PBMCs, collected from culture after CMV antigen stimulation. The sequence was collected from a human donor in good health (CMV status not recorded). Some clones in this sample may be carry-over from other donors' samples. Rearrangement joined TRBV23-1 to TRBJ1-6; the D gene identity is not certain. Being an ORF, TRBV23-1 has a function that is uncertain. The DNA sequence is given as TGCGCCAGCAGTCAGGCACGGCATATAGATTTTTCACCCCTCCACTTT. It translates as CASSQARHIDFSPLHF.